These 20 T cell receptor beta chains were all obtained from the same sample, sequenced in a study of Ad26.COV2.S vaccination and SARS-CoV-2 variants (dated by TCRdb to the early 2020s). The treatment or condition label for this specimen denotes: about 20 received Ad26.COV2.S at low or high dose, single or two shots; about 5 received placebo; per-sample allocation not given. For vaccine and placebo recipients, the sequenced repertoires came from samples collected on day 63 after the first injection. Receptors were amplified or captured by the immunoSEQ multiplex PCR assay. Entries here come from immuneACCESS through TCRdb and include only in-frame sequences with V and J called. Some clones fail to appear in such tables; in the studies checked, an unresolved V gene covers under half of the shortfall, and the cause of the remainder is unknown. The sample records about 680,000 clones, about 89% of which are singletons. Of the sample, approximately 1.5% is held by the ten largest clones.

Sequenced material: peripheral blood, taken in a trial of Ad26.COV2.S vaccine versus placebo. All receptors come from a person between 18 and 59 years old who received the Ad26.COV2.S COVID-19 vaccine or a placebo.

This clone appeared a single time. The chain recombines TRBV5-1 with TRBJ2-3, with 9 positions matching TRBD2. With 4 bases clipped from V and 8 bases from J, the junction kept 5 bases outside the gene matches. CDR1 and CDR2 from the germline V gene are SGHRS and YFSETQ. The CDR3 runs to 13 residues. The CDR3 DNA reads TGCGCCAGCAGCATAGCGGGGGAGGGTACGCAGTATTTT. Translation: CASSIAGEGTQYF.

The rearrangement links TRBV5-6 to TRBJ2-2; no clear D. The CDR3 has 14 amino acids. CDR1 is SGHDT and CDR2 is YYEEEE in the germline V gene. The V end was cut by 2 bases, the J end by 0 bases, with 5 bases between. CDR3 coding DNA: TGTGCCAGCAGCTTTCCTTCGAACACCGGGGAGCTGTTTTTT. It encodes CASSFPSNTGELFF. The complete variable domain, with remaining parts taken from reference TRBV5-6 and TRBJ2-2, reads DAGVTQSPTHLIKTRGQQVTLRCSPKSGHDTVSWYQQALGQGPQFIFQYYEEEERQRGNFPDRFSGHQFPNYSSELNVNALLLGDSALYLCASSFPSNTGELFFGEGSRLTVL.

The chain combines TRBV29-1 with TRBJ2-7; D uncertain. Trimming removed 6 bases at V and 1 base at J, with 7 bases between. The CDR3 extends over 11 amino acids. Germline-derived CDR1 and CDR2 are SQVTM and ANQGSEA. The CDR3 loop is CSVSYSYEQYF. DNA for the CDR3: TGCAGCGTCAGTTATTCCTACGAGCAGTACTTC.

The chain is built from TRBV11-2 and TRBJ2-2; D is uncertain. Deletions cut 4 bases from V and 2 bases from J, with 5 bases between. CDR3 length: 13 residues. The V gene's germline CDR1 is SGHAT and CDR2 FQNNGV. The CDR3 loop reads CASSWVNTGELFF. CDR3 nucleotide sequence: TGTGCCAGCAGCTGGGTTAACACCGGGGAGCTGTTTTTT.

The chain has TRBV7-9 and TRBJ1-4; D gene ambiguous. With 6 bases removed from V and 5 bases from J, the gap between germline ends came to 13 bases. CDR1 and CDR2 (germline): SEHNR, FQNEAQ (reference sequence). This CDR3 spans 14 amino acids. The DNA of the CDR3 is TGTGCCAGCAGTCAAGGCAGGTTCAATGAAAAACTGTTTTTT. Its translation: CASSQGRFNEKLFF.

This clone was observed once. CDR3 amino acids: CAGRTGYTEAFF. Written as DNA, the CDR3 is TGTGCCGGCCGGACAGGTTACACTGAAGCTTTCTTT. The chain recombines TRBV2 with TRBJ1-1; 7 nucleotides align to TRBD1. The CDR3 loop spans 12 amino acids. The junction had 6 bases not matched to a gene; V was cut back by 11 bases and J by 3 bases. From germline, CDR1 is SNHLY and CDR2 FYNNEI.

This clone was seen more than once but under ten times. Here the CDR3 reads CASSKKRGYTF. The CDR3 coding sequence is TGTGCCAGTAGTAAAAAAAGGGGATACACCTTC. The chain combines TRBV19 with TRBJ1-2; D possibly corresponds to TRBD1 (5 bases). Germline V lookup: CDR1 LNHDA, CDR2 SQIVND (reference sequence). With 4 bases removed from V and 11 bases from J, the gap between germline ends came to 11 bases. The CDR3 contains 11 residues.

The chain uses TRBV6-2 or TRBV6-3 and TRBJ1-2; maybe TRBD1 (5 bases). The CDR3 runs 15 residues. Germline V gives CDR1 MNHEY, CDR2 SVGEGT. Trimming stripped 2 bases from V and 2 bases from J, with 12 bases between. CDR3 DNA sequence: TGTGCCAGCAGTTACGCGCAGGGCCGAAACTATGGCTACACCTTC. It translates to CASSYAQGRNYGYTF.

The CDR3 bases are TGTGCCAGCAGTTCCACTAGCGGTTACAATGAGCAGTTCTTC. It specifies CASSSTSGYNEQFF. The chain has TRBV6-2 or TRBV6-3 and TRBJ2-1; TRBD2 agrees at 8 bases. The junction had 3 bases not matched to a gene; V was cut back by 4 bases and J by 4 bases. Germline-derived CDR1 and CDR2 are MNHEY and SVGEGT. The CDR3 totals 14 residues.

This clone occurred a few times. The chain uses TRBV6-5 and TRBJ1-2; maybe TRBD1 (6 bases). V was trimmed by 2 bases and J by 5 bases, leaving 15 bases between them. The CDR3 is 15 residues long. Germline V gene data show CDR1 as MNHEY and CDR2 as SVGAGI. The DNA of the CDR3 is TGTGCCAGCAGTTACAGGGACACGGCGGGATATGGCTACACCTTC. It codes for CASSYRDTAGYGYTF.

This clone turned up a few times. The V gene is TRBV30, the J gene TRBJ1-5, with 9 bases lining up with TRBD1. CDR1 GTSNPN and CDR2 SVGIG come from the germline V gene (reference sequence). The CDR3 extends over 14 amino acids. J gave up 3 bases and V 4 bases, and 4 bases lay outside the gene matches. The CDR3 protein is CAWNRDRDNQPQHF. The CDR3 bases are TGTGCCTGGAACCGGGACAGGGACAATCAGCCCCAGCATTTT.

The gene calls are TRBV5-1 and TRBJ2-1; 8 nucleotides agree with TRBD1. Per the germline V gene, CDR1 is SGHRS and CDR2 is YFSETQ. Trimming at V came to 8 bases and at J to 7 bases, leaving 11 bases not matched to a gene. The CDR3 runs 14 residues. This CDR3 is CASKIRDRPNEQFF. The CDR3 bases are TGCGCCAGTAAGATCCGGGACAGGCCTAATGAGCAGTTCTTC.

This chain uses TRBV5-1 with TRBJ1-1, with a weak D call TRBD1 (5 bases). This CDR3 is built from 13 residues. Trimming cost V 0 bases and J 8 bases, with 11 bases left between them. In germline, CDR1 is SGHRS, CDR2 YFSETQ. The CDR3 nucleotides read TGCGCCAGCAGCTTGGCTGGGGGTCCCGAAGCTTTCTTT. Translation gives CASSLAGGPEAFF.

This clone has just one count. The gene calls are TRBV14 and TRBJ1-2, with TRBD1 identical over 10 bases. CDR3 size: 16 residues. In germline, CDR1 is SGHDN, CDR2 FVKESK. After removal of 4 bases from V and 1 base from J, the junction contained 6 bases not matched to a gene. The CDR3 sequence: CASSRTGTGVNYGYTF. Written as DNA, the CDR3 is TGTGCCAGCAGCCGGACCGGGACAGGGGTTAACTATGGCTACACCTTC.

The chain joins TRBV3-1 (or the pseudogene TRBV3-2) to TRBJ2-2, with 11 bases identical to TRBD2. Germline trimming cut 3 bases from V and 4 bases from J; bases unmatched to any gene: 7. CDR3 size: 17 residues. The germline V gene encodes CDR1 LGHDT and CDR2 YNNKEL (reference sequence). The CDR3 reads CASSQTGTSGITGELFF. As DNA, the CDR3 is TGTGCCAGCAGCCAGACCGGGACTAGCGGTATCACCGGGGAGCTGTTTTTT.

This rearrangement joins TRBV19 to TRBJ1-6, with a tentative D call TRBD1 (5 bases). V lost 5 bases and J 10 bases, leaving 12 bases between the germline ends. Germline V gene lookup returns CDR1 LNHDA and CDR2 SQIVND (reference sequence). The CDR3 extends over 13 amino acids. CDR3 nucleotides: TGTGCCAGTAGTTCCGACAGTAGGTCACCCCTCCACTTT. Translating it yields CASSSDSRSPLHF.

CDR3 coding DNA: TGTGCCAGCAGCCACCGCGGAGGGGACCGTGAAAAACTGTTTTTT. Its translation: CASSHRGGDREKLFF. The gene calls are TRBV3-1 (or the pseudogene TRBV3-2) and TRBJ1-4; D perhaps matches TRBD1 (5 bases). Trimming took off 3 bases at V and 7 bases at J, with 15 bases between the two ends. The CDR3 extends over 15 amino acids. Germline lookup yields CDR1 LGHDT and CDR2 YNNKEL (reference sequence).

J is TRBJ2-1 and V is TRBV6-5; TRBD2 matches at 14 bases. Germline assignment: CDR1 MNHEY and CDR2 SVGAGI. This CDR3 region has 16 residues. Trimming at V came to 3 bases and at J to 7 bases, leaving 5 bases not matched to a gene. DNA for the CDR3: TGTGCCAGCAGTTATTCCGGGACTAGCGGGAGTAATGAGCAGTTCTTC. It encodes CASSYSGTSGSNEQFF.

This chain connects TRBV19 to TRBJ1-1; D gene unclear. Trimming removed 7 bases from V and 4 bases from J, with 16 bases in between. CDR3 length: 14 amino acids. Per germline, CDR1 LNHDA and CDR2 SQIVND (reference sequence). The CDR3 here is CASIDPSSGTEAFF. The CDR3 DNA is TGTGCCAGTATCGATCCAAGTTCGGGCACTGAAGCTTTCTTT.

The chain recombines TRBV12-3 or TRBV12-4 with TRBJ2-7; TRBD1 is a possible D gene (5 bases). The V end was cut by 2 bases, the J end by 7 bases, with 9 bases between. CDR3 length equals 12 residues. DNA for the CDR3: TGTGCCAGCAGTTTACGGCAGGGAGAGCAGTACTTC. This translates into CASSLRQGEQYF.